This TCR beta chain was observed in a study of blood T cell repertoires in COVID-19. Authors' analysis steps: From reference gene primer amplification, estimates of nucleated cell counts were derived. Profiled with immunoSEQ multiplex PCR; TCRdb holds only in-frame clones, not every one. V and J calls and clone size are as listed in that table; D and trimming were resolved from the DNA. The sample consists of about 280,000 clones, around 93% of them appearing once. Germline loops: CDR1 SGHTA, CDR2 FQGNSA. The CDR3 runs 15 residues. Trimming took 5 bases from V and 1 from J, leaving 14 bases between them. The cohort comprised adults aged about 18 to 100 years residing in about two dozen US areas.

The rearrangement joins TRBV7-2 to TRBJ1-2; the D gene is possibly TRBD1 (5 bases). The clonotype originates from a middle-aged man who had been exposed to COVID-19. Material: PBMCs or T cells enriched from blood (not recorded which). CDR3 nucleotides: TGTGCCAGCAGCCAGATGGGGCCGTTTAACTATGGCTACACCTTC. Amino acids: CASSQMGPFNYGYTF.